This T cell receptor beta chain was sequenced during a study of T cell changes during pregnancy in multiple sclerosis. There are 16 residues in the CDR3. Germline V lookup: CDR1 LNHDA, CDR2 SQIVND (reference sequence). With 3 bases clipped from V and 4 bases from J, the junction kept 9 bases outside the gene matches. Sequencing used immunoSEQ multiplex PCR; TCRdb keeps in-frame clones, though not all of them. This table holds over 25,000 clones, roughly 91% found once. This clone was seen a single time. The source of this sequence is a female donor with multiple sclerosis, enrolled in a pregnancy study. V is TRBV19 and J is TRBJ2-5; 9 nucleotides agree with TRBD1. This specimen was CD4+ T cells from peripheral blood mononuclear cells, taken in the second trimester of pregnancy. CDR3 sequence reads: CASSMTGTGYSETQYF. CDR3 sequence (DNA): TGTGCCAGTAGTATGACCGGGACAGGGTATTCAGAGACCCAGTACTTC.